This passage covers 21 T cell receptor beta chains from one sample sequenced in a study of blood T cell repertoires in COVID-19. The protocol was immunoSEQ multiplex PCR, while the TCRdb copy is restricted to in-frame clones and leaves out a portion. The sample carries approximately 350,000 clones, 87% recorded once. The specimen sequenced was peripheral blood. Receptor source: a woman aged 45-65 years with COVID-19, enrolled during active disease.

This clone appeared a few times. The chain uses TRBV5-6 and TRBJ2-7, with D unclear. The CDR3 length is 15 residues. The germline CDR1 and CDR2 sequences are SGHDT and YYEEEE. V was cut by 3 bases and J by 12 bases, with 25 bases left in between. CDR3 sequence: CASSSRTETHRLRYF. CDR3 nucleotides: TGTGCCAGCAGCTCACGAACCGAGACTCATCGACTTCGGTACTTC.

The chain couples TRBV25-1 to TRBJ1-2; 10 bases line up with TRBD1. This CDR3 region has 14 residues. V lost 1 base to trimming and J lost 7 bases; unmatched junction nucleotides: 3. Germline CDR1 is MGHDK and CDR2 is SYGVNS. The CDR3 region has the DNA TGTGCCAGCAGTGAATGGGGACAGGGGTTTGGCTACACCTTC. Translation gives CASSEWGQGFGYTF.

V is TRBV4-1 and J is TRBJ2-1; the D gene is possibly TRBD1 (6 bases). V was clipped by 3 bases and J by 4 bases, with 16 bases between them. The CDR3 contains 16 residues. Germline V CDR1 and CDR2: MGHRA, YSYEKL. CDR3 region: CASSQDTDSQYNEQFF. The CDR3 DNA sequence: TGCGCCAGCAGCCAGGATACGGACAGCCAGTACAATGAGCAGTTCTTC.

This clone turned up a few times. The genes are TRBV28 and TRBJ1-2; TRBD1 matches 7 bases. The J segment lost 7 bases and the V segment lost 9 bases, leaving 11 bases of the junction unmatched. There are 13 residues in the CDR3. The germline gives CDR1 MDHEN, CDR2 SYDVKM. CDR3 in amino acids: CASRGGVTSGYTF. DNA of the CDR3: TGTGCCAGTAGAGGGGGCGTAACCAGTGGCTACACCTTC.

The chain is built from TRBV6-2 or TRBV6-3 and TRBJ2-7, with D unresolved. The CDR3 consists of 15 residues. Germline V gene sequence: CDR1 MNHEY, CDR2 SVGEGT. With 0 bases removed from V and 2 bases from J, the gap between germline ends came to 11 bases. CDR3 DNA sequence: TGTGCCAGCAGTTACTCCGTGGGCAAGACCTACGAGCAGTACTTC. Its protein product is CASSYSVGKTYEQYF.

The chain is built from TRBV5-1 and TRBJ2-2; D uncertain. Germline CDR1 is SGHRS and CDR2 is YFSETQ. The CDR3 contains 13 residues. Trimming pared 3 bases from V and 4 bases from J, leaving 7 bases between. In DNA form, the CDR3 reads TGCGCCAGCAGCTCCCCCATCACCGGGGAGCTGTTTTTT. It is translated as CASSSPITGELFF. Full variable domain (missing parts from reference TRBV5-1 and TRBJ2-2): KAGVTQTPRYLIKTRGQQVTLSCSPISGHRSVSWYQQTPGQGLQFLFEYFSETQRNKGNFPGRFSGRQFSNSRSEMNVSTLELGDSALYLCASSSPITGELFFGEGSRLTVL.

J is TRBJ1-2 and V is TRBV5-1, with a tentative D call TRBD1 (6 bases). The CDR3 is 18 amino acids. CDR1 and CDR2 from the germline V gene are SGHRS and YFSETQ. Trimming stripped 4 bases from V and 6 bases from J, with 28 bases between. The CDR3 bases are TGCGCCAGCAGCACGAACTCCCTAGGACAGTTAACTTCGAATGGCTACACCTTC. Protein: CASSTNSLGQLTSNGYTF.

The chain links TRBV30 to TRBJ2-3; TRBD1 might be the D (6 bases). This CDR3 comprises 15 residues. Trimming left V 4 bases short and J 5 bases short, with 19 bases between. CDR1 GTSNPN and CDR2 SVGIG come from the germline V gene (reference sequence). Written as DNA, the CDR3 is TGTGCCTGGACCAGAGCACAGGGAGTTAGAGATACGCAGTATTTT. Its protein is CAWTRAQGVRDTQYF.

The chain recombines TRBV2 with TRBJ1-2; D not resolved. The CDR3 totals 11 residues. The germline gives CDR1 SNHLY, CDR2 FYNNEI. V dropped 5 bases and J dropped 4 bases, with 5 bases sitting between them. The CDR3 nucleotides are TGTGCCAGCAGTCACAGCTATGGCTACACCTTC. This sequence encodes CASSHSYGYTF.

This clone was counted between two and nine times. The chain carries TRBV27 and TRBJ1-5; TRBD1 is a possible D gene (5 bases). V was cut by 2 bases and J by 0 bases, with 8 bases left in between. Germline V CDR1 and CDR2: MNHEY, SMNVEV (reference sequence). CDR3 length: 15 residues. In nucleotides, the CDR3 is TGTGCCAGCAGTTTAGGCGGGGGTAGCAATCAGCCCCAGCATTTT. Its translation: CASSLGGGSNQPQHF.

The chain joins TRBV4-3 to TRBJ2-1, with D tentatively TRBD2 (6 bases). This CDR3 is built from 15 residues. Germline CDR1 is LGHNA and CDR2 is YSLEER. V was trimmed by 1 base and J by 3 bases, leaving 10 bases between them. The CDR3: CASSQVYSGYNEQFF. The CDR3 coding sequence is TGCGCCAGCAGCCAAGTTTATAGCGGCTACAATGAGCAGTTCTTC.

The V call is TRBV2, the J call TRBJ1-1; the match to TRBD1 covers 9 bases. The CDR3 is made up of 13 amino acids. CDR1 SNHLY and CDR2 FYNNEI come from the germline V gene. V shed 7 bases and J 10 bases; nucleotides not matched to a gene: 10. The CDR3 is CASTPLGQGRAFF. Written as DNA, the CDR3 is TGTGCCAGCACCCCCCTGGGACAGGGAAGAGCTTTCTTT.

This chain connects TRBV12-3 or TRBV12-4 to TRBJ1-2; 7 bases agree with TRBD1. The V segment lost 3 bases and the J segment 5 bases; nucleotides outside the gene matches: 0. This CDR3 region has 12 residues. The chain's CDR3 is CASSLTGYGYTF. The CDR3 nucleotides are TGTGCCAGCAGTTTGACAGGGTATGGCTACACCTTC.

The V gene is TRBV11-3, the J gene TRBJ2-1; 8 bases align to TRBD2. Germline values: CDR1 SGHNT, CDR2 YENEEA. The V segment lost 1 base and the J segment 4 bases; nucleotides outside the gene matches: 3. The CDR3 runs 15 residues. In DNA, the CDR3 is TGTGCCAGCAGCTTAGGGGGACTAGGTTACAATGAGCAGTTCTTC. Translating it yields CASSLGGLGYNEQFF.

V usage is TRBV28 and J usage is TRBJ2-3; the D is unclear. The CDR3 runs to 12 residues. Germline V gene data show CDR1 as MDHEN and CDR2 as SYDVKM. Trimming removed 2 bases at V and 5 bases at J, with 5 bases between. The DNA for the CDR3 is TGTGCCAGCAGTTTACCCAAAGATACGCAGTATTTT. Protein product: CASSLPKDTQYF.

This clone was seen a single time. The genes are TRBV13 and TRBJ1-1; no clear D gene. The CDR3 length is 13 residues. Trimming removed 6 bases from V and 1 base from J, with 9 bases in between. CDR1 is PRHDT, CDR2 FYEKMQ, per germline (reference sequence). The DNA of the CDR3 is TGTGCCAGCAGGTACCCGGGGAACACTGAAGCTTTCTTT. This codes for CASRYPGNTEAFF.

The chain links TRBV3-1 (or the pseudogene TRBV3-2) to TRBJ1-1; 8 bases match TRBD1. Germline CDR1 LGHDT, CDR2 YNNKEL (reference sequence). There are 15 residues in the CDR3. The J segment lost 8 bases and the V segment lost 5 bases, leaving 13 bases of the junction unmatched. The CDR3 protein is CASSFQLGTGTEAFF. For the CDR3, the DNA is TGTGCCAGCAGCTTTCAGCTAGGGACAGGTACAGAAGCTTTCTTT.

The chain has TRBV4-1 and TRBJ2-3; 14 bases are shared with TRBD2. J lost 0 bases, V lost 3 bases, and 11 bases had no gene match. CDR3 length equals 20 residues. CDR1 is MGHRA, CDR2 YSYEKL, per germline. This CDR3 is CASSHTPGTSGRSSTDTQYF. DNA for the CDR3: TGCGCCAGCAGCCATACGCCCGGGACTAGCGGGAGAAGTAGCACAGATACGCAGTATTTT.

The rearrangement links TRBV11-3 to TRBJ2-1, with a tentative D call TRBD2 (5 bases). This CDR3 spans 16 amino acids. Germline assignment: CDR1 SGHNT and CDR2 YENEEA. V was shortened by 5 bases and J by 0 bases, with 14 bases between the two germline ends. The chain's CDR3 is CASSSGRQRSYNEQFF. The CDR3 DNA reads TGTGCCAGCAGCAGCGGTCGCCAGCGCTCCTACAATGAGCAGTTCTTC.

The V call is TRBV11-2, the J call TRBJ1-1; the D is unclear. Trimming stripped 5 bases from V and 3 bases from J, with 16 bases between. The CDR3 runs 15 residues. The V gene's germline CDR1 is SGHAT and CDR2 FQNNGV. CDR3 coding DNA: TGTGCCAGCAGCCCCCACCACACAGTGGACACTGAAGCTTTCTTT. The encoded protein is CASSPHHTVDTEAFF.

This clone was picked up one time. V and J are TRBV19 and TRBJ1-6, with a tentative D call TRBD1 (6 bases). V dropped 7 bases and J dropped 9 bases, with 13 bases sitting between them. This CDR3 has 13 residues. CDR1 LNHDA and CDR2 SQIVND come from the germline V gene (reference sequence). CDR3 loop: CASTLTGISPLHF. The CDR3 bases are TGTGCCAGTACCTTAACAGGGATTTCACCCCTCCACTTT. The full variable domain, its missing parts supplied by reference TRBV19 and TRBJ1-6, is DGGITQSPKYLFRKEGQNVTLSCEQNLNHDAMYWYRQDPGQGLRLIYYSQIVNDFQKGDIAEGYSVSREKKESFPLTVTSAQKNPTAFYLCASTLTGISPLHFGNGTRLTVT.